Sequencing of this T cell receptor (beta chain) was carried out in a study of memory CD4+ T cells and cytomegalovirus serostatus. Study-wide background: Healthy Belgian adult donors included about nine CMV-positive and around 25 CMV-negative people.

Study processing details: Out-of-frame sequences were removed, leaving around 2,000,000 distinct TCRbeta sequences. TCRdb keeps only in-frame clones here, not all; method: immunoSEQ multiplex PCR. V, J and clone size reflect that table, while D and trimming were determined from the DNA. The sample records 55,000 or so clones, 80% to 85% being singletons. CDR3 length: 17 amino acids. CDR1 is WNHNN and CDR2 is SYGVQD in the germline V gene (reference sequence). V was shortened by 1 base and J by 3 bases, with 16 bases between the two germline ends. The sort gate was single viable CD3+CD4+CD8-CD45RO+ cells for memory CD4+ T cells. Study-wide findings and caveats: Of 150 to 200 reported CMV TCRbeta sequences, 67 were found in memory CD4+ repertoires.

About this clone itself: Its antigen is still unknown.

The sequence was collected from an adult in good health and CMV-seropositive. The chain couples TRBV10-1 to TRBJ1-5; D possibly corresponds to TRBD1 (6 bases). The sequenced sample consisted of memory CD4+ T cells from blood. CDR3 nucleotides: TGCGCCAGCAGTGAGTTCTCGGTAGACAGGCCCAATCAGCCCCAGCATTTT. Translation gives CASSEFSVDRPNQPQHF.